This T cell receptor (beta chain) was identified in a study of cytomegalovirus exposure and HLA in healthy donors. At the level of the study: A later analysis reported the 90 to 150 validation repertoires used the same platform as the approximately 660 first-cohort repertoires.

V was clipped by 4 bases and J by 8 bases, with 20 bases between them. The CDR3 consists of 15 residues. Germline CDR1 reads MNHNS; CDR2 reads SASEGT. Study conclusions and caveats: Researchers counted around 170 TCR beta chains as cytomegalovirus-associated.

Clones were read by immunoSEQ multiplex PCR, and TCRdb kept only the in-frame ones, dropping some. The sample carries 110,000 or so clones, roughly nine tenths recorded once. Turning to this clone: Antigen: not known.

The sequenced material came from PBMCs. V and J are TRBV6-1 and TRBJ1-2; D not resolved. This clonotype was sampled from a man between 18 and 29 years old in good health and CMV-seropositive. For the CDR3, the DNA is TGTGCCAGCAGTGTCGCGTCGTGGCGGGGAGAAGGCTACACCTTC. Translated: CASSVASWRGEGYTF.